A single sample gave rise to the 17 T cell receptor beta chains below, sequenced in a study of cytomegalovirus exposure and HLA in healthy donors. The PCR ran on 60 Vbeta and 13 Jbeta primers. Clones were sequenced by immunoSEQ multiplex PCR, and TCRdb holds only the in-frame ones, with some missing. The sample has 95,000 to 100,000 clones, about 76% seen once; the top ten hold about 8%. The sample was PBMCs. These receptors were obtained from a human donor in good health.

CDR3 amino acids: CSVGSSLSSGNTIYF. The CDR3 bases are TGCAGCGTTGGGTCGAGTTTGAGCTCTGGAAACACCATATATTTT. The gene calls are TRBV29-1 and TRBJ1-3, with D hard to call. The CDR3 contains 15 residues. Trimming left V 4 bases short and J 0 bases short, with 13 bases between. CDR1 is SQVTM and CDR2 is ANQGSEA in the germline V gene.

This chain joins TRBV29-1 and TRBJ1-2; D ambiguous. The CDR3 has 13 amino acids. The V and J ends lost 3 bases and 6 bases respectively, with 14 bases between them. The germline gives CDR1 SQVTM, CDR2 ANQGSEA. DNA of the CDR3: TGCAGCGTTGAGTTCCGGGGAACCCATGGCTACACCTTC. It codes for CSVEFRGTHGYTF.

The CDR3 region has the DNA TGTGCCAGCAGCTTGGGTACTTTCTTTGAGCAGTTCTTC. As protein: CASSLGTFFEQFF. The V call is TRBV5-6, the J call TRBJ2-1; D is uncertain. CDR1 is SGHDT, CDR2 YYEEEE, per germline. The germline V and J ends were trimmed by 0 bases and 9 bases, with 10 bases remaining between them. The CDR3 has 13 amino acids.

The table lists this clone with a few counts. This chain joins TRBV5-6 and TRBJ1-1, with D perhaps matching TRBD1 (6 bases). This CDR3 has 14 amino acids. V was clipped by 5 bases and J by 6 bases, with 17 bases between them. Germline CDR1 is SGHDT and CDR2 is YYEEEE. CDR3 in DNA: TGTGCCAGCAGTTTAAATACAGGGTTTGCTGAAGCTTTCTTT. Translation gives CASSLNTGFAEAFF.

The chain combines TRBV6-1 with TRBJ2-4, with 8 bases fitting TRBD2. Germline CDR1 and CDR2: MNHNS and SASEGT. V was pared by 2 bases and J by 6 bases, with 15 bases of the junction left unmatched. The CDR3 covers 18 residues. The CDR3 DNA is TGTGCCAGCAGTGAAACCCCCGCGGGCGGGGCGGGGGGAAACATTCAGTACTTC. Protein sequence: CASSETPAGGAGGNIQYF.

The J gene is TRBJ2-5, the V gene TRBV2; D is possibly TRBD1 (5 bases). This CDR3 spans 14 amino acids. Germline loops: CDR1 SNHLY, CDR2 FYNNEI. V lost 6 bases and J lost 5, with 16 bases in between. Here the CDR3 reads CASRASTGSETQYF. In nucleotides, the CDR3 is TGTGCCAGCAGGGCCTCCACAGGAAGCGAGACCCAGTACTTC.

A single count supports this clone. V usage is TRBV7-8 and J usage is TRBJ2-1; D possibly corresponds to TRBD1 (5 bases). The CDR3 spans 12 residues. Germline V gene sequence: CDR1 SGHVS, CDR2 FQNEAQ. The V gene lost 2 bases and the J gene lost 9 bases, with 8 bases spanning the gap. CDR3 protein: CASSLSDSEQFF. In nucleotides, the CDR3 is TGTGCCAGCAGCTTAAGTGACAGTGAGCAGTTCTTC. The full variable domain, rest sourced from reference TRBV7-8 and TRBJ2-1, is GAGVSQSPRYKVAKRGQDVALRCDPISGHVSLFWYQQALGQGPEFLTYFQNEAQLDKSGLPSDRFFAERPEGSVSTLKIQRTQQEDSAVYLCASSLSDSEQFFGPGTRLTVL.

This chain uses TRBV5-1 with TRBJ2-1; 14 bases align to TRBD2. The CDR3 is made up of 18 amino acids. CDR1 and CDR2 from the germline V gene are SGHRS and YFSETQ. J was trimmed by 9 bases and V by 0 bases; bases with no gene match: 11. The CDR3 spells CASSLGTSGGPKGSEQFF. The CDR3 DNA sequence: TGCGCCAGCAGCTTGGGGACTAGCGGGGGGCCAAAGGGGAGTGAGCAGTTCTTC. Using reference TRBV5-1 and TRBJ2-1 for the parts outside the CDR3, the full variable domain is KAGVTQTPRYLIKTRGQQVTLSCSPISGHRSVSWYQQTPGQGLQFLFEYFSETQRNKGNFPGRFSGRQFSNSRSEMNVSTLELGDSALYLCASSLGTSGGPKGSEQFFGPGTRLTVL.

The chain employs TRBV15 and TRBJ1-3; 9 bases agree with TRBD1. The CDR3 is made up of 15 amino acids. V shed 8 bases and J 2 bases; nucleotides not matched to a gene: 7. CDR1 and CDR2 from the germline V gene are LNHNV and YYDKDF (reference sequence). CDR3: CATQGGTGTGNTIYF. The CDR3 nucleotides are TGTGCCACCCAGGGCGGGACAGGGACTGGAAACACCATATATTTT.

This clone is medium-sized. The chain links TRBV19 to TRBJ2-2; D is possibly TRBD2 (6 bases). The CDR3 extends over 15 amino acids. CDR1 and CDR2 from the germline V gene are LNHDA and SQIVND (reference sequence). V was pared by 3 bases and J by 5 bases, with 13 bases between. CDR3 bases: TGTGCCAGTAGTATTGCGAGAGGAGGGACCGGGGAGCTGTTTTTT. This encodes CASSIARGGTGELFF.

V usage is TRBV11-3 and J usage is TRBJ2-2; possible D gene TRBD1, 6 bases. Deletions cut 6 bases from V and 4 bases from J, with 9 bases between. The germline CDR1 and CDR2 sequences are SGHNT and YENEEA. This CDR3 region has 13 residues. The chain's CDR3 is CASRGQPTGELFF. For the CDR3, the DNA is TGTGCCAGCAGAGGACAGCCCACCGGGGAGCTGTTTTTT.

CDR3: CASSFTGSSYNEQFF. For the CDR3, the DNA is TGTGCCAGCAGTTTTACGGGGAGCTCCTACAATGAGCAGTTCTTC. The V gene is TRBV27, the J gene TRBJ2-1; TRBD2 is a possible D gene (5 bases). CDR3 size: 15 residues. Germline CDR1 is MNHEY and CDR2 is SMNVEV (reference sequence). Trimming removed 3 bases from V and 0 bases from J, with 9 bases in between.

This clone was recorded a few times. The chain links TRBV19 to TRBJ1-1, with unresolved D. Germline loops: CDR1 LNHDA, CDR2 SQIVND (reference sequence). This CDR3 has 17 amino acids. Trimming pared 5 bases from V and 2 bases from J, leaving 21 bases between. The CDR3: CASSPRRGQQDNTEAFF. In DNA, the CDR3 is TGTGCCAGTAGTCCCAGGCGCGGGCAGCAAGATAACACTGAAGCTTTCTTT. The variable domain in full, completed from reference TRBV19 and TRBJ1-1, reads DGGITQSPKYLFRKEGQNVTLSCEQNLNHDAMYWYRQDPGQGLRLIYYSQIVNDFQKGDIAEGYSVSREKKESFPLTVTSAQKNPTAFYLCASSPRRGQQDNTEAFFGQGTRLTVV.

This chain links TRBV5-1 with TRBJ1-1, with D perhaps TRBD1 (6 bases). Between the trimmed V and J ends, which lost 0 bases and 3 bases, there was a span of 12 bases. The CDR3 sequence is 15 residues long. The V gene's germline CDR1 is SGHRS and CDR2 YFSETQ. CDR3 in amino acids: CASSLEGTGHTEAFF. As DNA, the CDR3 is TGCGCCAGCAGCTTGGAGGGAACAGGGCACACTGAAGCTTTCTTT.

This clone was counted once. V is TRBV6-1 and J is TRBJ2-1; 10 bases are a match to TRBD2. V was clipped by 8 bases and J by 5 bases; unmatched bases: 6. Germline V lookup: CDR1 MNHNS, CDR2 SASEGT. CDR3 length: 14 residues. CDR3 in DNA: TGTGCCAGCCATTGGACTAGCGGTAACAATGAGCAGTTCTTC. Protein product: CASHWTSGNNEQFF.

The J gene is TRBJ1-4, the V gene TRBV30, with D tentatively TRBD1 (5 bases). This CDR3 has 14 residues. Germline CDR1 reads GTSNPN; CDR2 reads SVGIG (reference sequence). V lost 1 base, J lost 4 bases, and 10 bases lay in between. The CDR3, as DNA: TGTGCCTGGAGTGAAAGACAGATTAATGAAAAACTGTTTTTT. It translates to CAWSERQINEKLFF.

The rearrangement uses TRBV5-1 and TRBJ2-7; D gene ambiguous. The CDR3 extends over 12 amino acids. The V end was cut by 4 bases, the J end by 2 bases, with 7 bases between. Per the germline V gene, CDR1 is SGHRS and CDR2 is YFSETQ. The CDR3: CASSGSAYEQYF. CDR3 nucleotide sequence: TGCGCCAGCAGCGGCAGCGCCTACGAGCAGTACTTC.